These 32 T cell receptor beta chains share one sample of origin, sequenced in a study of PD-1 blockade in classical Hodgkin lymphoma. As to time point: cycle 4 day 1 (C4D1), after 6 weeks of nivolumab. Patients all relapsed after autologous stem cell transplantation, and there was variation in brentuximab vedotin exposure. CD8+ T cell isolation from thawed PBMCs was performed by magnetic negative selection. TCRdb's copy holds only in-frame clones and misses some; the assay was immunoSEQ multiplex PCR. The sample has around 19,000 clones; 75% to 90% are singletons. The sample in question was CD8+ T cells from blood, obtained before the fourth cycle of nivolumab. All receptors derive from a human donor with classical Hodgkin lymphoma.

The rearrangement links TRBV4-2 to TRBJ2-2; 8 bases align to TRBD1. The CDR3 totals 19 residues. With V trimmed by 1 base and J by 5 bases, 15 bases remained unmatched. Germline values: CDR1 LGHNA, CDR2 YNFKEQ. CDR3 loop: CASSQGPGQGAFLTGELFF. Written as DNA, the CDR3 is TGTGCCAGCAGCCAAGGTCCGGGGCAGGGGGCATTTTTGACCGGGGAGCTGTTTTTT.

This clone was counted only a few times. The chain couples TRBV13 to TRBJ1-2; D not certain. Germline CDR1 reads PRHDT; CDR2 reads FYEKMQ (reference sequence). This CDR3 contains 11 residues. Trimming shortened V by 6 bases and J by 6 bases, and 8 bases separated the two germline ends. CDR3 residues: CASSRANGYTF. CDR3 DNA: TGTGCCAGCAGTAGGGCGAATGGCTACACCTTC.

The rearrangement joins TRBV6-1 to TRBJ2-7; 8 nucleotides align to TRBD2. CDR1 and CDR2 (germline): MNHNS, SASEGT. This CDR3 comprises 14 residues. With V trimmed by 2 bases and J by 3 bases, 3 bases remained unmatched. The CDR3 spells CASSETGGGYEQYF. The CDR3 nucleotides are TGTGCCAGCAGTGAAACGGGAGGGGGCTACGAGCAGTACTTC.

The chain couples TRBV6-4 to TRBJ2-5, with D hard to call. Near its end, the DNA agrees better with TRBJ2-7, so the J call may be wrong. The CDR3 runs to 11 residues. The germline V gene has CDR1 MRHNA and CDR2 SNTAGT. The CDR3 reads CANPTYYEQYF. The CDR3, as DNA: TGTGCCAACCCGACATACTACGAGCAGTACTTC.

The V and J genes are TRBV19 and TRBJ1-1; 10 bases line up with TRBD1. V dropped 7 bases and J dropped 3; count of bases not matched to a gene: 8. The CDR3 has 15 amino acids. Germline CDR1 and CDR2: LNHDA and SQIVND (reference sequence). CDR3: CASTGQGGYHTEAFF. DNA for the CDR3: TGTGCCAGTACCGGACAGGGGGGGTATCACACTGAAGCTTTCTTT. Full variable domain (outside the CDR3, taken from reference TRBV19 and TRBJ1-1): DGGITQSPKYLFRKEGQNVTLSCEQNLNHDAMYWYRQDPGQGLRLIYYSQIVNDFQKGDIAEGYSVSREKKESFPLTVTSAQKNPTAFYLCASTGQGGYHTEAFFGQGTRLTVV.

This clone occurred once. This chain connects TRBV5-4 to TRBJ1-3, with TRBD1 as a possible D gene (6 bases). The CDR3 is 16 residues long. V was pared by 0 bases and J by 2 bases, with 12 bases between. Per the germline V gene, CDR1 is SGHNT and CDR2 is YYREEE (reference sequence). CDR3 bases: TGTGCCAGCAGCTTGGCAGGGGCGAGAACTGGAAACACCATATATTTT. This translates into CASSLAGARTGNTIYF.

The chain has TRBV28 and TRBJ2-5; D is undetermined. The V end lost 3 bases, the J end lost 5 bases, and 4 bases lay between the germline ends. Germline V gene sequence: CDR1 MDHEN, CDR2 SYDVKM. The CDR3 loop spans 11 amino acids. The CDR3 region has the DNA TGTGCCAGCAGTTTTATCGAGACCCAGTACTTC. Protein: CASSFIETQYF.

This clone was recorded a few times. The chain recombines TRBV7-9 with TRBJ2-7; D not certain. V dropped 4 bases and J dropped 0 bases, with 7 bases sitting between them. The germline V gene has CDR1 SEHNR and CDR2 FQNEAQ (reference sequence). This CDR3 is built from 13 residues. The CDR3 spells CASSYSHSYEQYF. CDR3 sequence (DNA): TGTGCCAGCAGCTACAGCCACTCCTACGAGCAGTACTTC.

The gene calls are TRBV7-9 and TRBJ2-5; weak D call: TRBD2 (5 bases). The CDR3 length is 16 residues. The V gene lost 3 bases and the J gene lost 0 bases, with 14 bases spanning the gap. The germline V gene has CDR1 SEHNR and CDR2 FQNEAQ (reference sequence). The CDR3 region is CASSFGGFWYQETQYF. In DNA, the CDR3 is TGTGCCAGCAGCTTTGGCGGGTTCTGGTACCAAGAGACCCAGTACTTC.

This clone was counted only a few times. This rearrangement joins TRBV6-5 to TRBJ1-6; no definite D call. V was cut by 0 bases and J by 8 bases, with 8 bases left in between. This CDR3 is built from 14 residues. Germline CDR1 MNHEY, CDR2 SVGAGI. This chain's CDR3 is CASSYSITHSPLHF. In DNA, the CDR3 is TGTGCCAGCAGTTACTCGATTACCCATTCACCCCTCCACTTT.

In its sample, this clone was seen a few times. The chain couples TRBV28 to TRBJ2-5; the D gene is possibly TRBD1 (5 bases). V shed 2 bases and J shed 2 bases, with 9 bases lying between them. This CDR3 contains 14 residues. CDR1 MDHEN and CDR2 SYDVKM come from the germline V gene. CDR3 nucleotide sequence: TGTGCCAGCAGTTTACCAGGGCGGCAAGAGACCCAGTACTTC. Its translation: CASSLPGRQETQYF.

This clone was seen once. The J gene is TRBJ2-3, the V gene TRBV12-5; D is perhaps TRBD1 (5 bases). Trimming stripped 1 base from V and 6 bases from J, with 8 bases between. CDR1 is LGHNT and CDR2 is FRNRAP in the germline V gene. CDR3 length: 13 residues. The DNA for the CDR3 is TGTGCTAGTGGTTTGGGCAGGGTGGATACGCAGTATTTT. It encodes CASGLGRVDTQYF.

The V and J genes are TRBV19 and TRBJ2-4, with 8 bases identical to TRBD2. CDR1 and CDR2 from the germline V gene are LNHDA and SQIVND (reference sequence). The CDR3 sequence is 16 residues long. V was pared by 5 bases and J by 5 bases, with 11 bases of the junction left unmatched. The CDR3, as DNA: TGTGCCAGTAGTCCATTTGGTAGCGGGGTGCAAAACATTCAGTACTTC. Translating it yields CASSPFGSGVQNIQYF.

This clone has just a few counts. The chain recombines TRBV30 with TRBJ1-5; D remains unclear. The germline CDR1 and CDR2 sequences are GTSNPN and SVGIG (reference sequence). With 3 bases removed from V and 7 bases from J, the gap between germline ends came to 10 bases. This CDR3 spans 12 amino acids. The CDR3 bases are TGTGCCTGGAGCGTCTGGCCCCAGCCCCAGCATTTT. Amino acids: CAWSVWPQPQHF. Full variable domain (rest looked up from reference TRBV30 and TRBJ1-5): SQTIHQWPATLVQPVGSPLSLECTVEGTSNPNLYWYRQAAGRGLQLLFYSVGIGQISSEVPQNLSASRPQDRQFILSSKKLLLSDSGFYLCAWSVWPQPQHFGDGTRLSIL.

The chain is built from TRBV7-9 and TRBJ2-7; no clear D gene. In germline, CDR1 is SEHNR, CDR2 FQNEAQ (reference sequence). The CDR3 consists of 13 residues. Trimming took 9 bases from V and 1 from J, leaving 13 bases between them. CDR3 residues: CASHDGPSYEQYF. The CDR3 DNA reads TGTGCCAGTCATGACGGACCTTCCTACGAGCAGTACTTC.

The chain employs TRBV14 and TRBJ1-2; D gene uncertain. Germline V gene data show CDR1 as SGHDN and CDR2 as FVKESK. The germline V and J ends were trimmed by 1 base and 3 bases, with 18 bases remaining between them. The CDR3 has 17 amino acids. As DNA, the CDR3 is TGTGCCAGCAGCCAAGTCAAGGGTTTAATTTATGACTATGGCTACACCTTC. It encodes CASSQVKGLIYDYGYTF.

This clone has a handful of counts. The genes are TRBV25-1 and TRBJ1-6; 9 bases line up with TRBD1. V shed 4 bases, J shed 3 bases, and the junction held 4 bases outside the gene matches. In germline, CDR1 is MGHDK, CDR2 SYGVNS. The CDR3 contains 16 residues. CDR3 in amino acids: CASSAPDRGYNSPLHF. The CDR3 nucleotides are TGTGCCAGCAGTGCCCCGGACAGGGGCTATAATTCACCCCTCCACTTT.

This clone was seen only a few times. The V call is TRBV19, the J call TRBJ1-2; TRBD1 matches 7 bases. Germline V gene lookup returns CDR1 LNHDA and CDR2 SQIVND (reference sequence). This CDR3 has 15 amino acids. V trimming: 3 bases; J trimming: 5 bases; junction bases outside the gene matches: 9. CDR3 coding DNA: TGTGCCAGTAGTATCTGGGACAGCTACCCTTATGGCTACACCTTC. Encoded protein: CASSIWDSYPYGYTF.

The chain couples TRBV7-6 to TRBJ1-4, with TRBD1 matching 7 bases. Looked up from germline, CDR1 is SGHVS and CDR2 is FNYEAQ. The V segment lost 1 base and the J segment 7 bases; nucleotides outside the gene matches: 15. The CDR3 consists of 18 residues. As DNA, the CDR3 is TGTGCCAGCAGCTTAGTTTTGCAGGGGGGTTACCTAGGTGAAAAACTGTTTTTT. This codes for CASSLVLQGGYLGEKLFF. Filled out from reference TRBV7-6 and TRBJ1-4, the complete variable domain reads GAGVSQSPRYKVTKRGQDVALRCDPISGHVSLYWYRQALGQGPEFLTYFNYEAQQDKSGLPNDRFSAERPEGSISTLTIQRTEQRDSAMYRCASSLVLQGGYLGEKLFFGSGTQLSVL.

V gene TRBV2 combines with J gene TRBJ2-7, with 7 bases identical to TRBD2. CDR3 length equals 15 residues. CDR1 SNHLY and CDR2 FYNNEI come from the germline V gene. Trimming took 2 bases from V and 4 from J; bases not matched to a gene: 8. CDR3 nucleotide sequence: TGTGCCAGCAGTGAAACCCGGGGGGATCGGTACGAGCAGTACTTC. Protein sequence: CASSETRGDRYEQYF. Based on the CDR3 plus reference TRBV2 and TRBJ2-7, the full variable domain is EPEVTQTPSHQVTQMGQEVILRCVPISNHLYFYWYRQILGQKVEFLVSFYNNEISEKSEIFDDQFSVERPDGSNFTLKIRSTKLEDSAMYFCASSETRGDRYEQYFGPGTRLTVT.

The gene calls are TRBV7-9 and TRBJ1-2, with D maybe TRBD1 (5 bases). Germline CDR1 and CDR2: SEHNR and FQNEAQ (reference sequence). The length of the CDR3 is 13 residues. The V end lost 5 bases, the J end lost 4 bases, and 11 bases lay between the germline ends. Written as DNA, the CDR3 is TGTGCCAGCAGCCTGGGACTGAGCTATGGCTACACCTTC. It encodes CASSLGLSYGYTF. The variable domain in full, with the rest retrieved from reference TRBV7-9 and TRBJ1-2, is DTGVSQNPRHKITKRGQNVTFRCDPISEHNRLYWYRQTLGQGPEFLTYFQNEAQLEKSRLLSDRFSAERPKGSFSTLEIQRTEQGDSAMYLCASSLGLSYGYTFGSGTRLTVV.

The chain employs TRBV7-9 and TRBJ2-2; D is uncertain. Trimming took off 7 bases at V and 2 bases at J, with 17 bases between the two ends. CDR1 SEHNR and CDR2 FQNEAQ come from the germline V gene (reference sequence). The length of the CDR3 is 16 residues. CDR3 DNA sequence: TGTGCCAGCAACTATCCCGACCGATTAAACACCGGGGAGCTGTTTTTT. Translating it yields CASNYPDRLNTGELFF.

CDR3 in amino acids: CASSQGDGGHSYNEQFF. The CDR3 coding sequence is TGCGCCAGCAGCCAAGGCGACGGGGGCCACTCCTACAATGAGCAGTTCTTC. The chain is built from TRBV4-3 and TRBJ2-1; D could derive from TRBD1 or TRBD2 (6 bases each). Germline assignment: CDR1 LGHNA and CDR2 YSLEER. V lost 1 base and J 0 bases, leaving 13 bases between the germline ends. CDR3 size: 17 residues.

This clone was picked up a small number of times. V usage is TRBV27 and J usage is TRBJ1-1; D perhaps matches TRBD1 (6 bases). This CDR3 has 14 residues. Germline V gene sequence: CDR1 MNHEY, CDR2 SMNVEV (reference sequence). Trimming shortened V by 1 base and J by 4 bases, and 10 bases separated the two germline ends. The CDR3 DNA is TGTGCCAGCAGTTTATGGGGGGCGCGCACTGAAGCTTTCTTT. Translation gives CASSLWGARTEAFF.

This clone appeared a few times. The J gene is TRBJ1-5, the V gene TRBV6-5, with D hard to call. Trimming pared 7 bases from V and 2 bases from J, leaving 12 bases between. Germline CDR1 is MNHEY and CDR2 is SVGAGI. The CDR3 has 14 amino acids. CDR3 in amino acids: CASKRGEGNQPQHF. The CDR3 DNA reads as TGTGCCAGCAAACGGGGTGAGGGCAATCAGCCCCAGCATTTT.

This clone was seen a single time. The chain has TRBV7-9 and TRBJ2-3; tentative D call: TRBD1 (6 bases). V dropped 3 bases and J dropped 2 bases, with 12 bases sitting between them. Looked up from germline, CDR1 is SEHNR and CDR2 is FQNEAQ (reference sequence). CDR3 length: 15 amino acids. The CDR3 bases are TGTGCCAGCAGCTTCTCCGGGGACATCACAGATACGCAGTATTTT. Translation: CASSFSGDITDTQYF.

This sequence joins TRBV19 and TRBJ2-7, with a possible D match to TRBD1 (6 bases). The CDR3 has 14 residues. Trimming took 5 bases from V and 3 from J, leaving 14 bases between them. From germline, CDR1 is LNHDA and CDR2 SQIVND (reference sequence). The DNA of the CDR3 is TGTGCCAGTAGTGCCGGACAGCTCCTCTACGAGCAGTACTTC. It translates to CASSAGQLLYEQYF.

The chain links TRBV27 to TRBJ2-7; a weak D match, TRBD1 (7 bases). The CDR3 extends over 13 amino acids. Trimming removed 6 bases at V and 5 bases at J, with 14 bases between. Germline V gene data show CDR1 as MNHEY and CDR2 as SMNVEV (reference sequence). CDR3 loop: CASRSGGMNEQYF. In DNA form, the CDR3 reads TGTGCCAGCAGGTCAGGGGGGATGAACGAGCAGTACTTC.

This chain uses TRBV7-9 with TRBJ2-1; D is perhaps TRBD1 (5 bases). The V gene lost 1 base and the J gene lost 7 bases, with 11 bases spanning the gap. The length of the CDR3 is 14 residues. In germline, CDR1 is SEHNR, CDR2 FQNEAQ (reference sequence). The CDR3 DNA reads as TGTGCCAGCAGCTTAGTCGTGGCAGGGAATGAGCAGTTCTTC. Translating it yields CASSLVVAGNEQFF.

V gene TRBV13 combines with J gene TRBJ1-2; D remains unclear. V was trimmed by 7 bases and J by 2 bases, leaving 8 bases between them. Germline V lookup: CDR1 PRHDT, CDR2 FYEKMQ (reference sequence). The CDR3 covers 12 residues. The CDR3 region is CASTQENYGYTF. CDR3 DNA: TGTGCCAGCACCCAGGAAAACTATGGCTACACCTTC.

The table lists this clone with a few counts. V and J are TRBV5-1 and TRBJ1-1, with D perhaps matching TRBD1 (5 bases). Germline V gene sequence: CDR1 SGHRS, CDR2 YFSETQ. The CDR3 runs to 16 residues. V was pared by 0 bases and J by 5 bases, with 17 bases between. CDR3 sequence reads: CASSLEGWGGVTEAFF. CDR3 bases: TGCGCCAGCAGCTTGGAGGGCTGGGGAGGGGTGACTGAAGCTTTCTTT.

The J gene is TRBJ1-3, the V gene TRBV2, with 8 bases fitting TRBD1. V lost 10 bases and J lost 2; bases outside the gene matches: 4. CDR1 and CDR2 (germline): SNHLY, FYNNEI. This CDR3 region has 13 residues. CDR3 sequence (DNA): TGTGCCACCACACAGGGGGCTGGAAACACCATATATTTT. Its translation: CATTQGAGNTIYF.